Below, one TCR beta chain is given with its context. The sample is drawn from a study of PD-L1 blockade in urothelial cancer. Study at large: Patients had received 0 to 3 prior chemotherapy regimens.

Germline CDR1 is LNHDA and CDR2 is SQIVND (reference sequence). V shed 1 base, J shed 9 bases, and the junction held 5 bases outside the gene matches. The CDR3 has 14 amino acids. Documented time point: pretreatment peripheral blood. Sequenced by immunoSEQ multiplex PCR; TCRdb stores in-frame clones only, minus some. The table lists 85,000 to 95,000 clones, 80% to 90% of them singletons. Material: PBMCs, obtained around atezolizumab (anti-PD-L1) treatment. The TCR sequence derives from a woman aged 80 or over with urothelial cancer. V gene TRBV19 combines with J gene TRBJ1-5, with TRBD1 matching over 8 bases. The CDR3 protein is CASSIGTGRAPQHF. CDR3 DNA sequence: TGTGCCAGTAGTATAGGGACAGGGAGAGCGCCCCAGCATTTT.